The sequence of this TCR beta chain was determined in a study of cytomegalovirus exposure and HLA in healthy donors. Findings of the study overall: A prior analysis recorded that most TCR beta V segments were productive about 87% or about 30% of the time.

Germline V gene lookup returns CDR1 SGHRS and CDR2 YFSETQ. This CDR3 has 15 residues. On this clone itself: Its antigen is unidentified.

Researchers ran the PCR with 60 Vbeta and 13 Jbeta primers. TCRdb keeps only in-frame clones here, not all; method: immunoSEQ multiplex PCR. The sample holds roughly 75,000 clones. The source is a man aged 40-50 years in good health and CMV-seronegative. This chain links TRBV5-1 with TRBJ2-5; 7 bases agree with TRBD1. The J call may not be correct, given that the DNA end is closer to TRBJ2-7. The specimen sequenced was PBMCs. CDR3 residues: CASSLGGQDSYEQYF. CDR3 sequence (DNA): TGCGCCAGCAGCTTGGGTGGACAGGATTCCTACGAGCAGTACTTC.